The rows below give T cell receptor beta chains drawn from one sample of a study of radiotherapy plus CTLA-4 blockade in lung cancer. The data were produced by immunoSEQ multiplex PCR, yet TCRdb's version contains in-frame clones alone and is incomplete. The sample lists some 98,000 clones; 82% were seen once. The starting material was peripheral blood, obtained from a patient treated with radiotherapy plus ipilimumab. These receptors were obtained from a human donor with non-small cell lung cancer who had a partial response to radiotherapy plus ipilimumab. The CDR3 runs from the conserved cysteine through the conserved F or W.

v_gene | CDR3aa
TRBV7-3 | CASSSKGTSERSSDTQYF
TRBV9 | CASSVVPSGRVSDTQYF
TRBV29-1 | CSGRQGMNTEAFF
TRBV27 | CASSLGSSSNQPQHF
TRBV30 | CAWRTSGGSYEQFF
TRBV6-6 | CASRRDRDEQYF
TRBV18 | CASSRPNTNEQFF
TRBV7-9 | CASSFPDNEQFF
TRBV19 | CASRSDRGDGYGYTF
TRBV6-1 | CASSERTGRQYF
TRBV9 | CASSEGLGSGGFTDTQYF
TRBV4-1 | CASSQDGTGSHGGSYNEQFF
TRBV10-3 | CAISESQGSGNTIYF
TRBV19 | CASSAGQYTEAFF
TRBV5-4 | CASSPGLAEGTQYF
TRBV11-2 | CASSLTRTGRLETQYF
TRBV28 | CASSVGQGYGYTF
TRBV9 | CASSVISTDTQYF
TRBV28 | CASSLPSSYNEQFF
TRBV27 | CASRRQGALDEQFF
TRBV2 | CASSEMRGYTF
TRBV11-2 | CASSYIRGAYNEQFF
TRBV29-1 | CSVEGRAGLRANEQFF
TRBV4-2 | CASSQGTGDMNTEAFF
TRBV6-5 | CASSFKGTREETQYF
TRBV14 | CASSPGWLFAPNYGYTF
TRBV9 | CASSGNPGDTQYF
TRBV11-2 | CASSRSEGGSPDTQYF
TRBV6-1 | CASSERGRAGEQYF
TRBV9 | CASSVSKTGEAFF
TRBV6-1 | CASSARDRGHEQYF
TRBV7-2 | CASSVRGSSGNTIYF
TRBV1 | CTSSQVPSGIIGLKNIQYF
TRBV6-1 | CASSEYRGSGANVLTF
TRBV30 | CAWSVPAGVKANTEAFF
TRBV30 | CAWRAGTTRETQYF